The sequence of this T cell receptor (beta chain) was determined in a study of T cell clonotyping in hematopoietic cell transplantation. Overall study results and limits: Few recipient clonotypes overlapped donors; over 95% were de novo at given depth. Graft donor and pretransplant recipient Inverse Simpson Index values predicted broader posttransplant TCR diversity.

The V gene's germline CDR1 is SGHTS and CDR2 YDEGEE. The ends lost 4 bases at V and 4 bases at J; junction bases unmatched: 7. The CDR3 covers 16 residues. Time point denoted: recipient sample about 28 days before transplant, after cytoreduction. The data were produced by immunoSEQ multiplex PCR, yet TCRdb's version contains in-frame clones alone and is incomplete. This sample has tens of thousands of clones, with less than 96% found just once. Remarks on this clone: The antigen remains undetermined.

The material sequenced was peripheral blood mononuclear cells, taken before stem cell transplant. The chain combines TRBV5-8 with TRBJ2-2, with 10 bases lining up with TRBD1. The sequence was collected from a woman between 45 and 65 years old with acute myeloid leukemia. Some clones in this sample may be carry-over from other donors' samples. The CDR3 DNA sequence: TGTGCCAGCAGCCCTCTCGACAGGGGGCGCACCGGGGAGCTGTTTTTT. This translates into CASSPLDRGRTGELFF.